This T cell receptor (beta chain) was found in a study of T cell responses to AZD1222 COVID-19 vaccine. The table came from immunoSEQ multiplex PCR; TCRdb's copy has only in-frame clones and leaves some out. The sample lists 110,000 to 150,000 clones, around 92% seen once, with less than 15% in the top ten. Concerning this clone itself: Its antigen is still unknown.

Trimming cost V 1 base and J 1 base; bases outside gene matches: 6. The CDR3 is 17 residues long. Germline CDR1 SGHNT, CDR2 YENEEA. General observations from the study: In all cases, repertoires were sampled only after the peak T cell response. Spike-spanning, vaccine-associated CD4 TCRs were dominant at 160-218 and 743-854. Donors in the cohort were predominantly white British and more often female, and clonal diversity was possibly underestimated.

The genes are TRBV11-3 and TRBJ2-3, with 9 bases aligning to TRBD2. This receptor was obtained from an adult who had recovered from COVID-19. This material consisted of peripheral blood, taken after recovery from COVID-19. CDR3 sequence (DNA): TGTGCCAGCAGCTTAGGACGACTAGCGGCCCGCACAGATACGCAGTATTTT. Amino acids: CASSLGRLAARTDTQYF.